The present T cell receptor beta chain was sequenced within a study of blood T cell repertoires in COVID-19 (dated by TCRdb to the early 2020s). As for the study more broadly: Collaborator samples came from the United States, Italy and Spain and covered acute and convalescent phases of COVID-19. The prospective study material was composed of cDNA or gDNA derived from T cells, B-cell-depleted T cells, or PBMCs. Deeply sampled blood TCRbeta repertoires from subjects exposed to, actively infected with, or recovered from COVID-19 were included in the dataset. The repertoires were released in a freely available public database meant as a resource for research on the immune response to SARS-CoV-2. Samples came from the ongoing ImmuneRACE study (first 160 participants) plus 1,254 subjects from 6 global collaborators. A de-identified subject ID, COVID-19 status, age in years and sex were almost always included in the sample metadata. HLA class I and class II types, where available, came from metadata supplied by the sample provider rather than from assay-based typing.

Collaborating institutions collected whole blood in K2EDTA tubes following their own protocols. For TCRbeta analysis, collaborators shipped samples as frozen whole blood, isolated PBMCs, or DNA extracted from either of those sample types. TCRbeta CDR3 regions were amplified from genomic DNA by means of the immunoSEQ Assay, a bias-controlled multiplex PCR. Under the source paper's analysis protocol: Within the assay, amplification of reference gene primers was used to estimate how many nucleated cells each sample contained. Sequence reads were collapsed and filtered to measure the absolute abundance of every unique TCRbeta CDR3 rearrangement. Productive Simpson clonality was computed per sample as the square root of Simpson's diversity index over productive rearrangements. This is the immuneACCESS table as TCRdb keeps it, with only in-frame sequences that have V and J called. A part of the clones is gone; compared with another copy, unresolved V genes explain less than half, and the rest is unexplained. The DNA gave D and trimming, while V, J and clone size come from that table. Across this sample there are 200,000 to 250,000 clones, with about four fifths seen only once. The ten top clones hold about 2.1% of the sample.

The research as a whole found: Clinical and demographic metadata were provided uncurated, with the amount varying by source and participant.

The V end loses 4 bases and the J end loses 7 bases, and a stretch of 15 bases separates them. The CDR3 sequence holds 14 residues, the cysteine and phenylalanine included. Only the CDR3 DNA is retained, 42 bases long and in frame from the first base. The germline V gene supplies CDR1 SNHLY and CDR2 FYNNEI. Note on this clone: It lacks a known antigen. Per-base qualities were not stored, and no clone one base away is much larger.

The chain uses TRBV2 and TRBJ2-3; possibly the D gene is TRBD2, per 7 matching bases. This TCR was sampled from a woman aged 60-75 years with acute or convalescent COVID-19. The material sequenced was peripheral blood. In nucleotides, the sequence is TGTGCCAGCAGTGCGAGGGGGGGGCGTAATACGCAGTATTTT. This encodes CASSARGGRNTQYF.